Below, 5 T cell receptor beta chains from the same sample are listed, as sequenced in a study of blood T cell repertoires in COVID-19. Using immunoSEQ multiplex PCR, the repertoire was profiled, and TCRdb retains in-frame clones only, with some absent. The sample has 150,000 to 200,000 clones, around four fifths seen once. Source material: peripheral blood. The origin of the receptors is a man between 65 and 79 years old with acute or convalescent COVID-19.

The V gene is TRBV5-1, the J gene TRBJ2-3; 7 bases match TRBD1. Germline V gives CDR1 SGHRS, CDR2 YFSETQ. The V segment lost 1 base and the J segment 1 base; nucleotides outside the gene matches: 6. CDR3 length: 16 residues. In DNA, the CDR3 is TGCGCCAGCAGCTTGAGACAGGGTGGGGGCACAGATACGCAGTATTTT. Translation gives CASSLRQGGGTDTQYF.

This clone has a handful of counts. The J gene is TRBJ2-6, the V gene TRBV18, with D perhaps matching TRBD1 (6 bases). Looked up from germline, CDR1 is KGHSH and CDR2 is LQKENI. V lost 3 bases and J lost 1, with 10 bases in between. CDR3 length: 16 amino acids. The CDR3 coding sequence is TGTGCCAGCTCACCGGGGGCACGTTCTGGGGCCAACGTCCTGACTTTC. Encoded protein: CASSPGARSGANVLTF.

The sample holds one count of this clone. The chain employs TRBV5-1 and TRBJ1-4; 7 bases are a match to TRBD1. Trimming cost V 4 bases and J 0 bases; bases outside gene matches: 6. Germline CDR1 and CDR2: SGHRS and YFSETQ. The CDR3 is 16 residues long. The CDR3 loop reads CASSVGQLTTNEKLFF. The DNA for the CDR3 is TGCGCCAGCAGCGTGGGACAGCTTACAACTAATGAAAAACTGTTTTTT.

The rearrangement uses TRBV5-5 and TRBJ1-4; 9 bases fit TRBD1. V gave up 1 base and J gave up 8 bases; unmatched junction bases: 3. The germline CDR1 and CDR2 sequences are SGHKS and YYEKEE (reference sequence). The CDR3 runs 14 residues. CDR3 bases: TGTGCCAGCAGCTTGAGGACAGGGGTAGAAAAACTGTTTTTT. As protein: CASSLRTGVEKLFF.

The V gene is TRBV28, the J gene TRBJ2-3; 8 bases fit TRBD2. With V trimmed by 5 bases and J by 2 bases, 6 bases remained unmatched. CDR1 and CDR2 from the germline V gene are MDHEN and SYDVKM. CDR3 length: 15 amino acids. CDR3 DNA: TGTGCCAGCAGTACTAGCGGACTTGACACAGATACGCAGTATTTT. It encodes CASSTSGLDTDTQYF.